A single T cell receptor beta chain is shown here with its context. There are many counts of this clonotype. Its specific antigen is unknown. The input lacks base qualities; no much larger clone sits a single base away. The data were obtained in a study of tumor and adjacent non-tumor tissue in lung cancer (dated by TCRdb to about 2018). Background for the entire study: Of the cohort, some 12 patients had adenocarcinoma, 2 had squamous cell carcinoma and 1 had small cell lung cancer. Ages among the 15 or so patients ranged from about 31 to 80 years, there were approximately 10 men and 5 women, and disease was at TNM stage I to III. A total of some 130,000,000 productive TCRbeta reads were generated by sequencing, corresponding to an average of about 4.17 million reads per sample. The study compared bulk TCRbeta repertoires from lung tumor tissue and matched distant non-tumor lung tissue of roughly 15 lung cancer patients. Approximately 31 paired specimens, one tumor and one normal lung sample per patient, were profiled by TCRbeta CDR3 sequencing. Overall study outcomes, separate from this receptor: TCR diversity (inverse Simpson) was significantly higher in tumor than in normal lung tissue (roughly 430 vs 170, P = 0.0075, Mann-Whitney U test). TCR diversity was significantly higher in younger patients, and greater tumor TCR diversity was associated with shorter overall survival and shorter disease-free survival. The sequencing platform is not named in the methods, and unique molecular identifiers are not mentioned. Because peripheral blood was not sequenced, the blood TCRbeta repertoires of the lung cancer patients in the study went unexamined. With only about 16 patients in the cohort, the authors noted that larger samples and more detailed clinical data are needed. The top 100 clones accounted for a significantly larger cumulative portion of the repertoire in normal lung than in tumor tissue.

Bulk unsorted tissue served as the source for RNA extraction, and RNA quality was assessed using a NanoDrop ND-1000 and an Agilent 2100. Distant non-tumor tissue taken more than 3 cm from the tumor edge was used as the normal lung sample. Donors were newly diagnosed lung cancer patients admitted for thoracic surgery in China between August and November 2014, without prior chemotherapy. Patients who had received previous radiotherapy or chemotherapy, or who had another concurrent cancer, were excluded from the study. Surgical tissue pieces of roughly 1-2.2 cm3 were preserved in RNAlater solution and stored at -80 °C until use. The method was multiplex PCR. Sequenced using an Illumina HiSeq 2500. Following protocols modified from ARM-PCR, the researchers constructed TCRbeta libraries through three rounds of nested PCR with primers (Table S4). Before sequencing, PCR products in the 200-500 bp range were cut out of the gel and cleaned up using the QIAquick gel extraction kit. The authors' pipeline ran thus. Trimmomatic was used to clean the reads, FLASH was used to merge the reads into complete CDR3 sequences, and MiTCR was used to assign the reads to V(D)J germline segments. Clonal diversity was calculated as the inverse Simpson's index using VDJtools. A read counted as productive if the sequence was in-frame and lacked a premature stop codon. The public reads were quality trimmed at Q25 with fastp and then assembled into clones with MiXCR by TCRdb, keeping productive beta chains. Each CDR3 protein gets just one entry, which takes the most common genes and DNA from the rows behind it. The authors' filters were not applied to this entry. The sample data list around 75,000 distinct CDR3 sequences, and around 70% of these were observed just once. The ten largest clones capture about 30% of the sample.

V is shortened by 6 bases, J by 3 bases, and the region joining them spans 14 bases. From cysteine to phenylalanine, the CDR3 is 15 amino acids long. The only DNA kept is the CDR3, 45 bases in frame from the first base. Sequenced input: distant non-tumor lung tissue. The chain joins TRBV12-3 or TRBV12-4 to TRBJ1-4; perhaps TRBD1 is the D gene, with 6 bases matching. The sequence was collected from a woman in her 50s with non-small cell lung cancer. The CDR3 corresponds to CASRKTGSPNEKLFF. The DNA reads as follows: TGTGCCAGCAGAAAAACAGGGTCACCTAATGAAAAACTGTTTTTT.